This passage covers 8 T cell receptor beta chains from one sample sequenced in a study of tumor and adjacent non-tumor tissue in lung cancer. No cell sorting was done before RNA was extracted from the tissue. TCRbeta libraries were built with three rounds of nested PCR, modified from ARM-PCR. A single record per CDR3 protein comes from TCRdb applying MiXCR to the multiplex PCR reads. The table records roughly 65,000 distinct CDR3 sequences, about 61% of them present only once. Sequenced material: lung tumor tissue. The receptors here all came from a man between 45 and 60 years old with non-small cell lung cancer.

There are many counts of this clonotype. The chain has TRBV6-1 and TRBJ2-5; 10 bases agree with TRBD1. Losses at the gene ends were 7 bases for V and 0 bases for J; bases not matched to a gene: 5. The CDR3 sequence is 15 residues long. CDR1 MNHNS and CDR2 SASEGT come from the germline V gene. In nucleotides, the CDR3 is TGTGCCAGCACCGGACAGGGGGGGTACCAAGAGACCCAGTACTTC. As protein: CASTGQGGYQETQYF.

This rearrangement joins TRBV29-1 to TRBJ2-3; D remains ambiguous. Looked up from germline, CDR1 is SQVTM and CDR2 is ANQGSEA. This CDR3 contains 13 residues. V was clipped by 6 bases and J by 2 bases, with 12 bases between them. This CDR3 is CSVRKRDTDTQYF. The CDR3 region has the DNA TGCAGCGTAAGGAAAAGGGACACAGATACGCAGTATTTT.

The count of this clonotype is one. As the CDR3 is not closed by the conserved phenylalanine or tryptophan, this likely results from a read error. The rearrangement links TRBV20-1 to TRBJ2-1, with a tentative D call TRBD2 (6 bases). This CDR3 is built from 16 residues. CDR1 and CDR2 from the germline V gene are DFQATT and SNEGSKA (reference sequence). CDR3 sequence: CSVRDPTSSRDNEQFL. CDR3 DNA: TGCAGTGTTAGAGATCCGACTAGTAGTCGTGACAATGAGCAGTTCTTA.

About this clonotype: One junction end does not reproduce the germline sequence, and a read error may be involved. The V and J genes are TRBV6-1 and TRBJ2-7; 7 bases fit TRBD2. CDR3 size: 17 residues. Looked up from germline, CDR1 is MNHNS and CDR2 is SASEGT. CDR3 DNA: TGTGCCAGCAGTGAAGGGAGGACTAGGTCTCTCTCCTACAAGCAGTACTTC. Amino acids: CASSEGRTRSLSYKQYF.

Details on this clonotype: This may arise from a read error, as a much more abundant clone is one base away. The chain has TRBV24-1 and TRBJ1-5, with 7 bases aligning to TRBD1. Germline CDR1 is KGHDR and CDR2 is SFDVKD. CDR3 length: 14 amino acids. The CDR3 region is CATSDPTGTQHQHF. The CDR3 nucleotides are TGTGCCACCAGTGACCCGACAGGGACCCAGCACCAGCATTTT.

On this clonotype itself: A read error may account for a junction end that differs from germline. This chain joins TRBV6-1 and TRBJ1-5, with D possibly being TRBD1 (6 bases). This CDR3 contains 14 residues. Germline CDR1 reads MNHNS; CDR2 reads SASEGT. CDR3 amino acids: CASSARGQDQPRHF. As DNA, the CDR3 is TGTGCCAGCAGTGCCCGGGGACAAGATCAGCCCCGGCATTTT.

This clonotype has more than one count but fewer than ten. A much larger clone lies one base from this, so it may be a read error. This chain uses TRBV29-1 with TRBJ2-4; D call uncertain. This CDR3 comprises 12 residues. The germline CDR1 and CDR2 sequences are SQVTM and ANQGSEA. Deletions cut 8 bases from V and 3 bases from J, with 11 bases between. The CDR3 DNA is TGCAGCTGCTGGCTAGTCAAAAACATTCAGTACTTC. Its protein product is CSCWLVKNIQYF.

Details on this clonotype: Its ends do not fully match the called genes, so a read error is possible. The J gene is TRBJ2-1, the V gene TRBV28; D may correspond to TRBD1 or TRBD2 (7 bases each). Germline CDR1 MDHEN, CDR2 SYDVKM. The CDR3 runs to 16 residues. CDR3: CASSLFGQGDYNERFF. CDR3 nucleotides: TGTGCCAGCAGTTTGTTCGGCCAGGGGGACTACAATGAGCGGTTCTTC.